This TCR beta chain was sequenced in a study of long-term antiretroviral therapy in people with HIV. Treatment of all HIV participants took place in the United States. J was trimmed by 11 bases and V by 2 bases; bases with no gene match: 14. From germline, CDR1 is MRHNA and CDR2 SNTAGT. This CDR3 spans 17 amino acids. Survey-level resolution applied to immunoSEQ assay v3.0. Per-sample sequencing targets were about 40,000-55,000 T-cell genomes. Assay: immunoSEQ multiplex PCR; the TCRdb copy retains only in-frame clones and omits some. This table has 29,000 or so clones, 85% to 95% appearing once. This rearrangement joins TRBV6-4 to TRBJ2-1; 11 bases align to TRBD2. The receptor was derived from a man aged 45-60 years with HIV. The sequences come from unsorted PBMCs, collected approximately 7.4 years after starting antiretroviral therapy. CDR3 DNA: TGTGCCAGCAGTGACACCGGGGGGGCATCTAGCGGGGGGAAGCAGTTCTTC. It codes for CASSDTGGASSGGKQFF.